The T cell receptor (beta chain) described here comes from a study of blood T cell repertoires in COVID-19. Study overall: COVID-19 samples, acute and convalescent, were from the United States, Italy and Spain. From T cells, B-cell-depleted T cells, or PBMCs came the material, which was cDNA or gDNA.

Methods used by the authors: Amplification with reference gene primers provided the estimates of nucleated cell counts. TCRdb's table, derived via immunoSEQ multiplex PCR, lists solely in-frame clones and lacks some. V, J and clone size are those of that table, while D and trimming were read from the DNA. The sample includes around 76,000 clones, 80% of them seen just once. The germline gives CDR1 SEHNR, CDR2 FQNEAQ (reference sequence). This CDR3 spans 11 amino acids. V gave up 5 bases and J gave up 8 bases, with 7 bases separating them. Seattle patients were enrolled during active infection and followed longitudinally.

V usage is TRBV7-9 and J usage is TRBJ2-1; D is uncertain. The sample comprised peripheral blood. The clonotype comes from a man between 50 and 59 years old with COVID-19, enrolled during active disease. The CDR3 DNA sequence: TGTGCCAGCAGCCCCTATGATGAGCAGTTCTTC. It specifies CASSPYDEQFF.